These 21 T cell receptor beta chains were all obtained from the same sample, sequenced in a study of post-analysis software for immune sequencing data. Whole-study results and caveats: Patients carried 5 or 6 TRBV segments more frequently than controls did, and TRBV5-6, TRBV5-1 and TRBV20-1 were among them.

Antigens for these TCRs are unknown. Each TCR beta cDNA library carried unique molecular identifiers. TCRdb re-called the PCR reads through MiXCR, storing one row per CDR3 protein. The data hold 740,000 or so distinct CDR3 sequences, with roughly 50% observed a single time. Source material: blood. The receptors stem from a girl aged 5-17 years with multiple sclerosis.

A single count supports this clonotype. J is TRBJ2-7 and V is TRBV12-3 or TRBV12-4; D is unclear. Deletions cut 6 bases from V and 6 bases from J, with 18 bases between. CDR3 size: 14 residues. CDR3 protein: CASSSQRVQGEQYF. In nucleotides, the CDR3 is TGTGCCAGCAGCTCCCAAAGGGTGCAAGGCGAGCAGTACTTC.

The rearrangement uses TRBV6-4 and TRBJ2-1; 12 nucleotides align to TRBD2. Germline V gene sequence: CDR1 MRHNA, CDR2 SNTAGT. This CDR3 region has 14 residues. Losses at the gene ends were 4 bases for V and 7 bases for J; bases not matched to a gene: 2. CDR3 sequence reads: CASSASGGVNEQFF. The CDR3 DNA is TGTGCCAGCAGTGCTAGCGGGGGGGTAAATGAGCAGTTCTTC.

The chain combines TRBV20-1 with TRBJ2-7; D not certain. V was cut by 6 bases and J by 6 bases, with 18 bases left in between. The germline V gene encodes CDR1 DFQATT and CDR2 SNEGSKA (reference sequence). The CDR3 has 13 residues. The CDR3 DNA follows: TGCAGTGCATTTTGGACCGACCCCTCCGAGCAGTACTTC. It translates to CSAFWTDPSEQYF.

This clonotype was seen once. Here the CDR3 reads CASSQELAPTPRFF. Written as DNA, the CDR3 is TGTGCCAGCAGCCAAGAACTAGCGCCTACCCCTCGGTTCTTC. V usage is TRBV4-2 and J usage is TRBJ2-1, with 7 bases matching TRBD2. The germline gives CDR1 LGHNA, CDR2 YNFKEQ. V was clipped by 0 bases and J by 15 bases; unmatched bases: 11. This CDR3 spans 14 amino acids.

CDR3 DNA sequence: TGCAGCGTTGTCGGCAGGGGAGCCTACGAGCAGTACTTC. Translation: CSVVGRGAYEQYF. The genes are TRBV29-1 and TRBJ2-7; possible D gene TRBD1, 6 bases. The germline CDR1 and CDR2 sequences are SQVTM and ANQGSEA. V dropped 4 bases and J dropped 2 bases, with 12 bases sitting between them. This CDR3 spans 13 amino acids.

The V and J genes are TRBV20-1 and TRBJ2-1; tentatively, D is TRBD2 (7 bases). In germline, CDR1 is DFQATT, CDR2 SNEGSKA (reference sequence). The V end was cut by 4 bases, the J end by 1 base, with 14 bases between. CDR3 length: 15 residues. In DNA, the CDR3 is TGCAGTGCTACCCATGGGGGGGCGTCCTACAATGAGCAGTTCTTC. Translation gives CSATHGGASYNEQFF.

The chain couples TRBV5-1 to TRBJ2-6; the D is unclear. V lost 5 bases and J lost 4, with 13 bases in between. Per the germline V gene, CDR1 is SGHRS and CDR2 is YFSETQ. The CDR3 loop spans 15 amino acids. CDR3 nucleotide sequence: TGCGCCAGCAGTCTCTATATCTCCGGGGCCAACGTCCTGACTTTC. It specifies CASSLYISGANVLTF.

A few counts support this clonotype. This chain joins TRBV12-3 or TRBV12-4 and TRBJ2-1, with 9 bases identical to TRBD1. V gave up 3 bases and J gave up 7 bases; unmatched junction bases: 7. CDR3 length: 15 residues. CDR3 amino acids: CASSFRPDRGNEQFF. CDR3 coding DNA: TGTGCCAGCAGTTTCCGACCGGACAGGGGTAATGAGCAGTTCTTC.

In its sample, this clonotype was seen a few times. V usage is TRBV6-5 and J usage is TRBJ2-1; 11 bases align to TRBD2. This CDR3 is built from 19 residues. Unmatched junction bases numbered 9, after V lost 2 bases and J lost 0 bases. Germline V CDR1 and CDR2: MNHEY, SVGAGI. The CDR3 loop reads CASSYGGLAEGGSYNEQFF. In DNA, the CDR3 is TGTGCCAGCAGTTACGGGGGACTAGCGGAGGGTGGCTCCTACAATGAGCAGTTCTTC.

The rearrangement joins TRBV12-3 or TRBV12-4 to TRBJ2-2, with TRBD2 matching over 8 bases. CDR3 length equals 16 residues. Unmatched junction bases numbered 9, after V lost 6 bases and J lost 3 bases. The CDR3 DNA reads as TGTGCCAGCAGCGTATGGGCGGGAGGCCACACCGGGGAGCTGTTTTTT. It translates to CASSVWAGGHTGELFF.

The gene calls are TRBV12-3 or TRBV12-4 and TRBJ2-1, with a tentative D call TRBD2 (7 bases). The CDR3 totals 17 residues. V dropped 6 bases and J dropped 7 bases, with 25 bases sitting between them. CDR3 in amino acids: CASSSQARGGRVNEQFF. CDR3 sequence (DNA): TGTGCCAGCAGCTCCCAGGCGAGGGGGGGTCGTGTAAATGAGCAGTTCTTC.

This clonotype was counted a single time. The rearrangement uses TRBV10-3 and TRBJ2-7; D perhaps matches TRBD2 (6 bases). With 6 bases removed from V and 6 bases from J, the gap between germline ends came to 24 bases. CDR1 and CDR2 from the germline V gene are ENHRY and SYGVKD. The CDR3 totals 16 residues. CDR3 coding DNA: TGTGCCATCAGCCCCCTACTAGCTCGAGGCGGCATCGAGCAGTACTTC. Protein product: CAISPLLARGGIEQYF.

This clonotype turned up a few times. The chain uses TRBV12-3 or TRBV12-4 and TRBJ2-3; D is unclear. V was shortened by 0 bases and J by 0 bases, with 7 bases between the two germline ends. The CDR3 spans 15 residues. CDR3 loop: CASSLAGLSTDTQYF. CDR3 DNA sequence: TGTGCCAGCAGTTTAGCAGGGCTAAGCACAGATACGCAGTATTTT.

The chain uses TRBV19 and TRBJ2-6; a possible D gene is TRBD1 (5 bases). Germline V gene data show CDR1 as LNHDA and CDR2 as SQIVND (reference sequence). V dropped 6 bases and J dropped 5 bases, with 17 bases sitting between them. There are 16 residues in the CDR3. The CDR3 sequence is CASSPRQPNRANVLTF. The CDR3 coding sequence is TGTGCCAGTAGCCCCCGACAGCCCAATCGGGCCAACGTCCTGACTTTC.

The chain employs TRBV6-6 and TRBJ1-4; no definite D call. This CDR3 spans 14 amino acids. Trimming removed 6 bases from V and 3 bases from J, with 11 bases in between. From germline, CDR1 is MNHNY and CDR2 SVGAGI (reference sequence). In DNA form, the CDR3 reads TGTGCCAGCAGGATGGTGCGGGCTAATGAAAAACTGTTTTTT. This codes for CASRMVRANEKLFF.

The genes are TRBV9 and TRBJ2-3, with TRBD2 identical over 10 bases. CDR1 SGDLS and CDR2 YYNGEE come from the germline V gene. CDR3 size: 16 residues. The J segment lost 2 bases and the V segment lost 0 bases, leaving 3 bases of the junction unmatched. The CDR3, as DNA: TGTGCCAGCAGCGTAGGACTAGCGGGCATCACAGATACGCAGTATTTT. Translating it yields CASSVGLAGITDTQYF.

The CDR3 loop reads CASSQIDRGPYEQYF. The CDR3 DNA reads TGCGCCAGCAGCCAAATAGACAGGGGCCCCTACGAGCAGTACTTC. The rearrangement joins TRBV4-1 to TRBJ2-5; TRBD1 matches 8 bases. TRBJ2-7 matches the DNA end more closely, so the J call is doubtful. This CDR3 has 15 amino acids. Germline CDR1 is MGHRA and CDR2 is YSYEKL.

The chain joins TRBV3-1 to TRBJ2-3; D is unclear. The CDR3 runs 13 residues. V lost 4 bases, J lost 5 bases, and 10 bases lay in between. CDR1 LGHDT and CDR2 YNNKEL come from the germline V gene (reference sequence). The CDR3 loop is CASSPELRDTQYF. Here the CDR3 DNA reads TGTGCCAGCAGCCCCGAGTTGAGAGATACGCAGTATTTT.

Worth noting for this clonotype: One end of the junction is discordant with germline, which a read error may explain. The chain links TRBV28 to TRBJ2-7; TRBD2 aligns across 7 bases. The CDR3 extends over 19 amino acids. Germline V gives CDR1 MDHEN, CDR2 SYDVKM. CDR3 amino acids: CAGSGRGRPGQGPFYEQYF. The CDR3 coding sequence is TGTGCCGGCAGTGGGCGGGGGAGGCCGGGGCAAGGTCCCTTTTACGAGCAGTACTTC.

The sample holds a few counts of this clonotype. J is TRBJ2-5 and V is TRBV20-1, with 7 bases identical to TRBD2. The germline V gene encodes CDR1 DFQATT and CDR2 SNEGSKA (reference sequence). The CDR3 has 14 amino acids. Unmatched junction bases numbered 10, after V lost 5 bases and J lost 4 bases. The CDR3 region has the DNA TGCAGTGCTCCCTCCACCATAGCGGGAGAGACCCAGTACTTC. It yields the protein CSAPSTIAGETQYF.

As to this clonotype: A read error may produce the germline difference seen at one junction end. The V gene is TRBV5-5, the J gene TRBJ2-7; TRBD2 is a possible D gene (6 bases). The CDR3 runs 15 residues. The germline V gene encodes CDR1 SGHKS and CDR2 YYEKEE (reference sequence). The CDR3 spells CASSLEGHSSYEQYF. CDR3 in DNA: TGTGCCAGCAGTTTGGAGGGTCACAGCTCCTACGAGCAGTACTTC.